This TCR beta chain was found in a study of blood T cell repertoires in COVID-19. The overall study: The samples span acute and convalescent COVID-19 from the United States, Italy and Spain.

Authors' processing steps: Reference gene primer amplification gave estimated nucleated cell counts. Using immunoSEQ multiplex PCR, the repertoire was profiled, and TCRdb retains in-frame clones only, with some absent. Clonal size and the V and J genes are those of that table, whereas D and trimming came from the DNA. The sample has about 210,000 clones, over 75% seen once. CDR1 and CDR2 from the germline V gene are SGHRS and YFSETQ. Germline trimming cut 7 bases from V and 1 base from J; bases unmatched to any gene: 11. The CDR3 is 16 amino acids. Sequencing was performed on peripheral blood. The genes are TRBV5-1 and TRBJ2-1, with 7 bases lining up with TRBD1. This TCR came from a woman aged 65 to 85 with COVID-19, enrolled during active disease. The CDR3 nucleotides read TGCGCCAGCCGGAAAACAGGGGCCGATTCCTACAATGAGCAGTTCTTC. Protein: CASRKTGADSYNEQFF.